These 25 T cell receptor beta chains came from one sample sequenced in a study of early T cells in non-severe SARS-CoV-2 infection. Using its own MiXCR run on the 5' RACE reads, TCRdb lists one record per CDR3 protein. The sample shows around 20,000 distinct CDR3 sequences, 4% of them seen only once. Sequencing used whole blood. These receptors all come from an adult who was a healthcare worker with PCR-confirmed SARS-CoV-2 infection or an uninfected control (not recorded which).

This clonotype was observed many times. The rearrangement joins TRBV11-2 to TRBJ2-7, with TRBD2 matching 14 bases. The CDR3 spans 18 residues. From germline, CDR1 is SGHAT and CDR2 FQNNGV. The V gene end was trimmed by 0 bases and the J gene end by 2 bases; junction bases not matched to a gene: 6. The CDR3 DNA reads as TGTGCCAGCAGCTTAGAGGGGACTAGCGGGGGCTACCCCTACGAGCAGTACTTC. Translated: CASSLEGTSGGYPYEQYF.

There are many counts of this clonotype. The chain links TRBV10-3 to TRBJ2-1; weak D call: TRBD1 (6 bases). The ends were cut back, 3 bases at V and 9 bases at J, with 15 bases in the middle. Looked up from germline, CDR1 is ENHRY and CDR2 is SYGVKD. The CDR3 covers 14 residues. The DNA for the CDR3 is TGTGCCATCAGTGATTCTGACAGGCGTGGTGAGCAGTTCTTC. Translation: CAISDSDRRGEQFF.

The chain combines TRBV11-3 with TRBJ1-2, with 8 bases that match TRBD1. V dropped 4 bases and J dropped 2; count of bases not matched to a gene: 9. Per germline, CDR1 SGHNT and CDR2 YENEEA. There are 16 residues in the CDR3. The CDR3 reads CASSSIGQGGNYGYTF. In DNA form, the CDR3 reads TGTGCCAGCAGCTCAATCGGACAGGGAGGAAACTATGGCTACACCTTC.

In its sample, this clonotype was seen a few times. The J gene is TRBJ1-2, the V gene TRBV7-2, with 7 bases identical to TRBD1. Unmatched junction bases numbered 7, after V lost 5 bases and J lost 4 bases. This CDR3 region has 14 residues. Germline V gene sequence: CDR1 SGHTA, CDR2 FQGNSA. CDR3 sequence reads: CASSVPGGVYGYTF. CDR3 nucleotide sequence: TGTGCCAGCAGCGTCCCAGGGGGGGTCTATGGCTACACCTTC.

This clonotype appeared many times. J is TRBJ1-2 and V is TRBV7-2; unclear D gene. Trimming removed 2 bases at V and 4 bases at J, with 14 bases between. The CDR3 contains 15 residues. Germline CDR1 reads SGHTA; CDR2 reads FQGNSA. In DNA, the CDR3 is TGTGCCAGCAGCTTAAGCCCGAACGAGCGCTATGGCTACACCTTC. The encoded protein is CASSLSPNERYGYTF.

This clonotype was detected many times. V is TRBV30 and J is TRBJ1-4, with D possibly being TRBD1 (5 bases). The V end was cut by 0 bases, the J end by 8 bases, with 10 bases between. Germline V gene sequence: CDR1 GTSNPN, CDR2 SVGIG (reference sequence). The CDR3 spans 13 residues. The CDR3 DNA reads TGTGCCTGGAGTGTACGGGGGTGGGAAAAACTGTTTTTT. Translated: CAWSVRGWEKLFF.

This clonotype was observed many times. The chain couples TRBV7-2 to TRBJ2-3, with D perhaps TRBD2 (7 bases). Trimming pared 3 bases from V and 4 bases from J, leaving 11 bases between. This CDR3 has 14 residues. The V gene's germline CDR1 is SGHTA and CDR2 FQGNSA. CDR3 in DNA: TGTGCCAGCAGCTTTGGGGGGGCCTCAGATACGCAGTATTTT. Translated: CASSFGGASDTQYF.

This clonotype was detected only a few times. This sequence joins TRBV12-3 or TRBV12-4 and TRBJ2-7, with TRBD1 matching over 9 bases. V lost 4 bases, J lost 0 bases, and 4 bases stayed unmatched. The CDR3 is 15 residues long. The CDR3 is CASSSRDRASYEQYF. In DNA, the CDR3 is TGTGCCAGCAGTTCCCGGGACAGGGCCTCCTACGAGCAGTACTTC.

This clonotype has more than one count but fewer than ten. The chain combines TRBV6-5 with TRBJ2-1; TRBD2 might be the D (6 bases). Trimming cost V 2 bases and J 6 bases, with 8 bases left between them. This CDR3 contains 13 residues. Germline V gene data show CDR1 as MNHEY and CDR2 as SVGAGI. CDR3: CASSYLSGNEQFF. DNA of the CDR3: TGTGCCAGCAGTTACCTTAGCGGCAATGAGCAGTTCTTC.

There are many counts of this clonotype. The rearrangement joins TRBV6-1 to TRBJ1-2; tentatively, D is TRBD1 (6 bases). This CDR3 spans 17 amino acids. The V gene's germline CDR1 is MNHNS and CDR2 SASEGT. V lost 4 bases and J lost 0, with 18 bases in between. CDR3 sequence: CASSGRGHPGANYGYTF. DNA of the CDR3: TGTGCCAGCAGTGGCCGGGGACACCCGGGGGCTAACTATGGCTACACCTTC.

Judged by abundance, this clonotype is medium-sized. The genes are TRBV18 and TRBJ2-2; no clear D. This CDR3 has 15 amino acids. Germline V gene lookup returns CDR1 KGHSH and CDR2 LQKENI. Trimming pared 3 bases from V and 4 bases from J, leaving 12 bases between. CDR3 bases: TGTGCCAGCTCACCGTCTAAGGGAAGCACCGGGGAGCTGTTTTTT. It encodes CASSPSKGSTGELFF.

This clonotype was counted between two and nine times. This chain joins TRBV20-1 and TRBJ2-4; D uncertain. This CDR3 has 14 amino acids. Trimming left V 2 bases short and J 1 base short, with 9 bases between. Germline loops: CDR1 DFQATT, CDR2 SNEGSKA (reference sequence). This chain's CDR3 is CSARPMEAKNIQYF. CDR3 nucleotides: TGCAGTGCTAGACCGATGGAGGCCAAAAACATTCAGTACTTC.

The rearrangement uses TRBV12-3 or TRBV12-4 and TRBJ1-2; tentative D call: TRBD1 (5 bases). V gave up 8 bases and J gave up 7 bases, with 17 bases separating them. The CDR3 sequence is 13 residues long. CDR3 DNA: TGTGCCAGCCGCCGGGGGGTTGGGCCTGGCTACACCTTC. As protein: CASRRGVGPGYTF.

This clonotype was counted only a few times. The chain is built from TRBV6-1 and TRBJ2-7; 10 nucleotides align to TRBD1. V was pared by 3 bases and J by 2 bases, with 7 bases of the junction left unmatched. CDR3 length equals 16 residues. CDR1 and CDR2 (germline): MNHNS, SASEGT. The CDR3 DNA follows: TGTGCCAGCAGTGATCCTCGGGACAGGGGAACCTACGAGCAGTACTTC. Its protein product is CASSDPRDRGTYEQYF.

Ten or more counts support this clonotype. The CDR3, as DNA: TGCGCCAGCAGTCCGGGAGATAGCGTTCCCTCGCAGTATTTT. It is translated as CASSPGDSVPSQYF. This rearrangement joins TRBV5-1 to TRBJ2-3, with D possibly TRBD2 on 6 matching bases. Germline V gene lookup returns CDR1 SGHRS and CDR2 YFSETQ. The length of the CDR3 is 14 residues. Trimming cost V 5 bases and J 10 bases, with 20 bases left between them.

This clonotype occurred many times. The chain has TRBV18 and TRBJ1-2; D is undetermined. Trimming pared 3 bases from V and 2 bases from J, leaving 16 bases between. The CDR3 loop spans 16 amino acids. Per germline, CDR1 KGHSH and CDR2 LQKENI. Here the CDR3 reads CASSPSAGGMNYGYTF. CDR3 nucleotides: TGTGCCAGCTCACCTTCGGCAGGAGGAATGAACTATGGCTACACCTTC.

This clonotype was seen repeatedly, ten times or more. V and J are TRBV19 and TRBJ2-1; 12 nucleotides match TRBD2. The CDR3 is 17 residues long. Unmatched junction bases numbered 6, after V lost 4 bases and J lost 2 bases. Germline values: CDR1 LNHDA, CDR2 SQIVND (reference sequence). The CDR3 nucleotides read TGTGCCAGTAGTACCTCTAGCGGGGGGGCCGCCTACAATGAGCAGTTCTTC. It translates to CASSTSSGGAAYNEQFF.

This clonotype was observed at least ten times. V gene TRBV27 combines with J gene TRBJ2-7; D is possibly TRBD2 (7 bases). Trimming left V 6 bases short and J 6 bases short, with 21 bases between. Per germline, CDR1 MNHEY and CDR2 SMNVEV (reference sequence). The CDR3 covers 15 residues. The CDR3 sequence: CASRAELGGRGEQYF. CDR3 coding DNA: TGTGCCAGCAGAGCTGAGCTGGGGGGGCGAGGCGAGCAGTACTTC.

This clonotype was picked up many times. V is TRBV7-9 and J is TRBJ2-1; D is possibly TRBD1 (6 bases). The V end was cut by 5 bases, the J end by 4 bases, with 15 bases between. The CDR3 runs 15 residues. Germline CDR1 is SEHNR and CDR2 is FQNEAQ (reference sequence). This CDR3 reads CASSPRGTQYNEQFF. The CDR3 DNA reads TGTGCCAGCAGCCCAAGGGGGACGCAGTACAATGAGCAGTTCTTC.

This clonotype was detected many times. The rearrangement links TRBV11-2 to TRBJ2-3; 8 nucleotides align to TRBD2. The CDR3 runs to 16 residues. The germline V gene encodes CDR1 SGHAT and CDR2 FQNNGV. Losses at the gene ends were 5 bases for V and 2 bases for J; bases not matched to a gene: 9. The CDR3 DNA reads as TGTGCCAGCAGCCAAATAGCGGGGAGACCCACAGATACGCAGTATTTT. Translated, it gives CASSQIAGRPTDTQYF.

This clonotype was counted ten times or more. The J gene is TRBJ2-3, the V gene TRBV19; TRBD1 matches 7 bases. V lost 2 bases, J lost 4 bases, and 12 bases stayed unmatched. There are 17 residues in the CDR3. In germline, CDR1 is LNHDA, CDR2 SQIVND (reference sequence). The CDR3 nucleotides are TGTGCCAGTAGTATACTCCCCCTACAGGGGTCGGCAGATACGCAGTATTTT. This sequence encodes CASSILPLQGSADTQYF. The full variable domain, rest sourced from reference TRBV19 and TRBJ2-3, is DGGITQSPKYLFRKEGQNVTLSCEQNLNHDAMYWYRQDPGQGLRLIYYSQIVNDFQKGDIAEGYSVSREKKESFPLTVTSAQKNPTAFYLCASSILPLQGSADTQYFGPGTRLTVL.

By proportion, this clonotype is medium-sized. The rearrangement uses TRBV6-2 or TRBV6-3 and TRBJ2-1; 8 bases are shared with TRBD1. V was pared by 6 bases and J by 1 base, with 11 bases of the junction left unmatched. Germline V lookup: CDR1 MNHEY, CDR2 SVGEGT. This CDR3 has 17 residues. DNA for the CDR3: TGTGCCAGCAGACCTAGACGCAGACAGGGGTCCTACAATGAGCAGTTCTTC. Its translation: CASRPRRRQGSYNEQFF.

This clonotype was observed a handful of times. V gene TRBV7-2 combines with J gene TRBJ2-3; tentatively, D is TRBD2 (5 bases). The germline gives CDR1 SGHTA, CDR2 FQGNSA. The V and J ends lost 4 bases and 1 base respectively, with 15 bases between them. The CDR3 is 16 amino acids. The DNA of the CDR3 is TGTGCCAGCAGCTCCCCCCCCGGGCGGGGCACAGATACGCAGTATTTT. Protein product: CASSSPPGRGTDTQYF.

There are many counts of this clonotype. V gene TRBV12-3 or TRBV12-4 combines with J gene TRBJ2-3, with 13 bases aligning to TRBD2. The CDR3 has 16 amino acids. The V segment lost 3 bases and the J segment 4 bases; nucleotides outside the gene matches: 4. The CDR3 DNA is TGTGCCAGCAGTTTTGGACTAGCGGGGGTTGCAGATACGCAGTATTTT. Protein: CASSFGLAGVADTQYF.

Many counts were recorded for this clonotype. The chain combines TRBV6-6 with TRBJ2-1; TRBD1 might be the D (5 bases). The CDR3 consists of 14 residues. Trimming removed 3 bases at V and 2 bases at J, with 8 bases between. Germline CDR1 MNHNY, CDR2 SVGAGI (reference sequence). CDR3 nucleotides: TGTGCCAGCAGTTATCAGGGTCCCTACAATGAGCAGTTCTTC. This sequence encodes CASSYQGPYNEQFF.